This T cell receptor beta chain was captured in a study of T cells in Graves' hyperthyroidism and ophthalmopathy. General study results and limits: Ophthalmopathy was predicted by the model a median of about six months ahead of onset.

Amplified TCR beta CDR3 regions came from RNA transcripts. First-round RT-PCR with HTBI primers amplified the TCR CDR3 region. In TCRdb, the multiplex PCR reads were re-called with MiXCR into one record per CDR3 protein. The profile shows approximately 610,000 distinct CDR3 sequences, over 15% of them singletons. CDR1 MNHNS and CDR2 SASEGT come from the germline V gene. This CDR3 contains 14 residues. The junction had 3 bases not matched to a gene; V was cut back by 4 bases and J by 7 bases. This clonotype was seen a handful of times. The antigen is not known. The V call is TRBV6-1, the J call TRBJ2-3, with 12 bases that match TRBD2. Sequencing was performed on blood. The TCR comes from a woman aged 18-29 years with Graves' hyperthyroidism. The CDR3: CASSASGGANTQYF. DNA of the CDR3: TGTGCCAGCAGTGCTAGCGGGGGGGCCAATACGCAGTATTTT.